This paragraph reports one TCR beta chain. Its target is unknown. The method was immunoSEQ multiplex PCR; TCRdb's version includes in-frame clones alone and lacks a portion of them. Among 75,000 to 100,000 clones listed, approximately 84% were seen once. Germline-derived CDR1 and CDR2 are SGHRS and YFSETQ. Trimming removed 4 bases from V and 0 bases from J, with 14 bases in between. This CDR3 spans 17 amino acids. This sample is drawn from a study of OX40 agonist ivuxolimab in advanced cancers. Study as a whole: Three individuals attained partial responses, comprising one hepatocellular carcinoma case and two cutaneous melanoma cases.

Study-level results: Clonal expansion from baseline to week 6 occurred in both CD4+ and CD8+ T cells. The 0.1-3.0 mg/kg partial responders had among the lowest clonal expansion.

The sequence was collected from an adult with an advanced solid tumor such as melanoma, head and neck, liver or kidney cancer. This chain links TRBV5-1 with TRBJ2-6, with a tentative D call TRBD2 (6 bases). This specimen consisted of CD4+ or CD8+ T cells sorted from blood, obtained in a trial of the OX40 agonist ivuxolimab. The CDR3 sequence is CASSPGGLYSGANVLTF. CDR3 nucleotides: TGCGCCAGCAGCCCTGGGGGACTTTACTCTGGGGCCAACGTCCTGACTTTC. The full variable domain, with the rest looked up from reference TRBV5-1 and TRBJ2-6, is KAGVTQTPRYLIKTRGQQVTLSCSPISGHRSVSWYQQTPGQGLQFLFEYFSETQRNKGNFPGRFSGRQFSNSRSEMNVSTLELGDSALYLCASSPGGLYSGANVLTFGAGSRLTVL.